The 10 T cell receptor beta chains below were found in one sample sequenced in a study of blood T cell repertoires in COVID-19. Produced via immunoSEQ multiplex PCR; TCRdb's table is partial and in-frame only. The repertoire has roughly 90,000 clones, roughly 83% of them found once; the top ten carry roughly 25%. Material for sequencing was peripheral blood. The receptors were gathered from a human donor in a cohort sampled during active COVID-19.

This chain links TRBV24-1 with TRBJ1-5, with a weak D call TRBD1 (6 bases). Germline CDR1 KGHDR, CDR2 SFDVKD. The CDR3 is 17 residues long. V lost 0 bases and J lost 4, with 15 bases in between. CDR3 DNA sequence: TGTGCCACCAGTGATTTGCATGAGGACAGTCAGAATCAGCCCCAGCATTTT. Translating gives CATSDLHEDSQNQPQHF.

The chain joins TRBV7-2 to TRBJ2-1, with a possible D match to TRBD1 (6 bases). The ends were cut back, 4 bases at V and 2 bases at J, with 15 bases in the middle. The CDR3 contains 16 residues. Germline V gene data show CDR1 as SGHTA and CDR2 as FQGNSA. The CDR3 coding sequence is TGTGCCAGCAGCTCAGAAGGTGGGACAACCTACAATGAGCAGTTCTTC. This gives the protein CASSSEGGTTYNEQFF.

This clone turned up a few times. The V call is TRBV6-6, the J call TRBJ2-7, with D perhaps matching TRBD1 (6 bases). The CDR3 runs to 12 residues. Germline loops: CDR1 MNHNY, CDR2 SVGAGI (reference sequence). The V end was cut by 8 bases, the J end by 3 bases, with 11 bases between. For the CDR3, the DNA is TGTGCCAGCGCTATGGACAGCTACGAGCAGTACTTC. It yields the protein CASAMDSYEQYF.

The chain carries TRBV29-1 and TRBJ1-2, with a weak D call TRBD1 (5 bases). The ends were cut back, 3 bases at V and 4 bases at J, with 9 bases in the middle. The CDR3 contains 12 residues. The germline CDR1 and CDR2 sequences are SQVTM and ANQGSEA. CDR3 protein: CSVEAQAYGYTF. The CDR3 DNA reads TGCAGCGTTGAGGCACAGGCCTATGGCTACACCTTC.

The chain uses TRBV30 and TRBJ2-3; perhaps TRBD2 as D (5 bases). Trimming removed 2 bases from V and 3 bases from J, with 12 bases in between. The CDR3 has 14 residues. The germline gives CDR1 GTSNPN, CDR2 SVGIG (reference sequence). The CDR3 sequence: CAWSTKGATDTQYF. The CDR3 DNA follows: TGTGCCTGGAGTACGAAGGGAGCTACAGATACGCAGTATTTT.

The chain's CDR3 is CAWSLGQGPNIQYF. The CDR3 DNA reads as TGTGCCTGGAGCCTGGGGCAGGGGCCAAACATTCAGTACTTC. The chain uses TRBV30 and TRBJ2-4; TRBD1 might be the D (6 bases). Trimming took 3 bases from V and 6 from J, leaving 15 bases between them. The germline CDR1 and CDR2 sequences are GTSNPN and SVGIG (reference sequence). There are 14 residues in the CDR3.

This chain joins TRBV2 and TRBJ2-2, with D unresolved. This CDR3 spans 12 amino acids. V lost 4 bases and J lost 8, with 8 bases in between. Per germline, CDR1 SNHLY and CDR2 FYNNEI. The CDR3, as DNA: TGTGCCAGCAGTGCTTCAGGAGGGGAGCTGTTTTTT. It specifies CASSASGGELFF.

This chain links TRBV24-1 with TRBJ2-1, with TRBD1 as a possible D gene (6 bases). V shed 4 bases and J shed 3 bases, with 12 bases lying between them. CDR1 and CDR2 from the germline V gene are KGHDR and SFDVKD. The CDR3 length is 15 residues. CDR3 sequence (DNA): TGTGCCACCAGTGAGGGCAGGGGCATCTACAATGAGCAGTTCTTC. This gives the protein CATSEGRGIYNEQFF.

The chain couples TRBV5-8 to TRBJ2-1, with a possible D match to TRBD2 (5 bases). Germline-derived CDR1 and CDR2 are SGHTS and YDEGEE. Trimming pared 2 bases from V and 0 bases from J, leaving 9 bases between. The CDR3 runs to 15 residues. The CDR3 DNA is TGTGCCAGCAGCTTAGGGAGCGGCTCCTACAATGAGCAGTTCTTC. This translates into CASSLGSGSYNEQFF. Using reference TRBV5-8 and TRBJ2-1 for the parts outside the CDR3, the full variable domain is EAGVTQSPTHLIKTRGQQATLRCSPISGHTSVYWYQQALGLGLQFLLWYDEGEERNRGNFPPRFSGRQFPNYSSELNVNALELEDSALYLCASSLGSGSYNEQFFGPGTRLTVL.

The chain has TRBV6-4 and TRBJ2-7, with a tentative D call TRBD1 (6 bases). Trimming pared 2 bases from V and 7 bases from J, leaving 27 bases between. Germline V gene sequence: CDR1 MRHNA, CDR2 SNTAGT. The CDR3 spans 18 residues. CDR3 region: CASSDRVRGWLEVREQYF. The CDR3 nucleotides read TGTGCCAGCAGTGACCGGGTCAGGGGCTGGTTGGAGGTGAGGGAGCAGTACTTC.